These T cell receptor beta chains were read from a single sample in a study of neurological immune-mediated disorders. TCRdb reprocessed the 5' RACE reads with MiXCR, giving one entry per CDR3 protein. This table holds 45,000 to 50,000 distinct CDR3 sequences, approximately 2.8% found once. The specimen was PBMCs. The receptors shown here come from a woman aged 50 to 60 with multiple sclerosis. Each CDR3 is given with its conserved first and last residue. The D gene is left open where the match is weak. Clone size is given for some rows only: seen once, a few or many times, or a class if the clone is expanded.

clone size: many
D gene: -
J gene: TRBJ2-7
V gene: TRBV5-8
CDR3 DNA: TGTGCCAGCAGCCCATGGCGGGACATTCACTACGAGCAGTACTTC
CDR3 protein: CASSPWRDIHYEQYF

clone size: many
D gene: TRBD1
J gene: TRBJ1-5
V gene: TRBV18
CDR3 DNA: TGTGCCAGCTCACGTACCGGGACAGGGGATCAGCCCCAGCATTTT
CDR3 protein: CASSRTGTGDQPQHF

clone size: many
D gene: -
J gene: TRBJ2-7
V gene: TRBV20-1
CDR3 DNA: TGCAGTGCTCCTACACCAGGGGTCTACGAGCAGTACTTC
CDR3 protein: CSAPTPGVYEQYF

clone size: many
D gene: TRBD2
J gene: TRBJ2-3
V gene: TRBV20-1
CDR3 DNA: TGCAGTGCCCCGGGAGGCGGAAACACAGATACGCAGTATTTT
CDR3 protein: CSAPGGGNTDTQYF

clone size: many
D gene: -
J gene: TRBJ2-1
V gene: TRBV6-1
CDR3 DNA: TGTGCCAGCAGTAGTCCCGGGGGGCGGTCGTTCTTC
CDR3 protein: CASSSPGGRSFF

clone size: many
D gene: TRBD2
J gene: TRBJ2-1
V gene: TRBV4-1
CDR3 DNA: TGCGCCAGCAGCCAAGATCCCGGACTAGCGGCCTCCTACAATGAGCAGTTCTTC
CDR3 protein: CASSQDPGLAASYNEQFF

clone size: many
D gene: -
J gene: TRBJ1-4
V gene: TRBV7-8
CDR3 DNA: TGTGCCAGCTCTTTGGCGGGGGTGGAGGGCGAAAAACTGTTTTTT
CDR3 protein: CASSLAGVEGEKLFF

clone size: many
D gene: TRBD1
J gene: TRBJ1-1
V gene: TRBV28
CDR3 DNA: TGTGCCAGCAGCCCTGGCGCAGGGGGGTTAGGCGTTACTGAAGCTTTCTTT
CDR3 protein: CASSPGAGGLGVTEAFF

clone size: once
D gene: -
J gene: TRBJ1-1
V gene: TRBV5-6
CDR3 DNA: TGTGCCAGCAGCCAACAGGGACGGCGCACTGAAGCTTTCTTT
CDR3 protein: CASSQQGRRTEAFF

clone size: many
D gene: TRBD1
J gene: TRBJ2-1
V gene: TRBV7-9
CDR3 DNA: TGTGCCAGCGGAATAACAGGGGGAGAGCAGTTCTTC
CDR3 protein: CASGITGGEQFF

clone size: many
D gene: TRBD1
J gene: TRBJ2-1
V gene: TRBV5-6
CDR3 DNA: TGTGCCAGCAGCGAGGACAGGGGAACGGTAGGCCACAATGAGCAGTTCTTC
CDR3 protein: CASSEDRGTVGHNEQFF

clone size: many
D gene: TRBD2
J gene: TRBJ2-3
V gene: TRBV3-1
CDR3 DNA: TGTGCCAGCAGCCAGATAGCGGGGGGACTCACAGATACGCAGTATTTT
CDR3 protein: CASSQIAGGLTDTQYF

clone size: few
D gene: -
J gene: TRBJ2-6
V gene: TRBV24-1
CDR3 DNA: TGTGCCACCAGTGGACTCGAGACGACTGGGGCCAACGTCCTGACTTTC
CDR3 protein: CATSGLETTGANVLTF

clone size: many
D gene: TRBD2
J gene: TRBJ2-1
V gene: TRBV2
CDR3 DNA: TGTGCCAGCAGTGAAGGAATAGCGGGGGGTCTGAATGAGCAGTTCTTC
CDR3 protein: CASSEGIAGGLNEQFF

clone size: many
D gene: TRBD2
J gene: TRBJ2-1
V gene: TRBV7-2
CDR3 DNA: TGTGCCAGCAGCTTCCACCTGACTAGCGGGGGTTACAATGAGCAGTTCTTC
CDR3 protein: CASSFHLTSGGYNEQFF

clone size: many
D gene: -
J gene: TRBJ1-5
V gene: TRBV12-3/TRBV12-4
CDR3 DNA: TGTGCCAGCAGTCCTCGAGGGAATCAGCCCCAGCATTTT
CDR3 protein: CASSPRGNQPQHF

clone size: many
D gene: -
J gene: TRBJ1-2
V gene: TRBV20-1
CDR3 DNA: TGCAGTGCTAGATCGGAAGCTAACTATGGCTACACCTTC
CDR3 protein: CSARSEANYGYTF

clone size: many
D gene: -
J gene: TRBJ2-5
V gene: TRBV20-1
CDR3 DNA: TGCAGTGCTACCTCCGACCAAAGGGGCGGGACCCAGTACTTC
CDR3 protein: CSATSDQRGGTQYF

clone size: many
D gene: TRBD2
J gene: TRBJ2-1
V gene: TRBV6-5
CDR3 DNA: TGTGCCAGCAGTTACTCGATCCCTAGCGGGGGTGCCTACAATGAGCAGTTCTTC
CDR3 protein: CASSYSIPSGGAYNEQFF

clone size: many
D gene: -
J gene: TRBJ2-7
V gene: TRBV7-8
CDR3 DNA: TGTGCCAGCAGCCCCCAACCTAGTTGGTTTGACGAGCAGTACTTC
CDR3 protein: CASSPQPSWFDEQYF

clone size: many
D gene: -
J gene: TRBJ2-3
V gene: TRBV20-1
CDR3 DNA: TGCAGTGCTAGTAAGGGGGCGGGGCACACAGATACGCAGTATTTT
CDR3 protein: CSASKGAGHTDTQYF

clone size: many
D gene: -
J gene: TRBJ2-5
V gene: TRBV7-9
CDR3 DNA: TGTGCCAGCAGCCCCCCGACTCCTCAGGAGACCCAGTACTTC
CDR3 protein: CASSPPTPQETQYF

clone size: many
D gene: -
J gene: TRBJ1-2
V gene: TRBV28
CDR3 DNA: TGTGCCAGCAGTGGGGAATCGTATGGCTACACCTTC
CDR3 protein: CASSGESYGYTF

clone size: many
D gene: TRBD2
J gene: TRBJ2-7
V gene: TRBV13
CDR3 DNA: TGTGCCAGCAGCTTAGGCCTAATACTAGCGGGAAAGGGGCCCTACGAGCAGTACTTC
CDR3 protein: CASSLGLILAGKGPYEQYF

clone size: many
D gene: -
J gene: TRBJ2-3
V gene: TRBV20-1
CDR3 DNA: TGCAGTGCTGCCGGTGCGGCAAACACAGATACGCAGTATTTT
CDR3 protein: CSAAGAANTDTQYF

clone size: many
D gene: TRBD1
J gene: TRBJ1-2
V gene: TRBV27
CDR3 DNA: TGTGCCAGCAGCACCTACAGGGGGCGAAATGGCTACACCTTC
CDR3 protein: CASSTYRGRNGYTF

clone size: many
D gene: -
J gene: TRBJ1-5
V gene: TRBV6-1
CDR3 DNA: TGTGCCAGCAGTTCCCGGGCCGGAGGCAATCAGCCCCAGCATTTT
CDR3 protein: CASSSRAGGNQPQHF

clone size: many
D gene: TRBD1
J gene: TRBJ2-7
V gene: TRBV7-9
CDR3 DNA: TGTGCCAGCAGAGCAGGACAGGGTACTTCCTACGAGCAGTACTTC
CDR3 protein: CASRAGQGTSYEQYF

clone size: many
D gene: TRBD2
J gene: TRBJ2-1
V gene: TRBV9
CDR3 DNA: TGTGCCAGCAGCGTAGTCACTAGCGGAACACACAATGAGCAGTTCTTC
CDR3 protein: CASSVVTSGTHNEQFF

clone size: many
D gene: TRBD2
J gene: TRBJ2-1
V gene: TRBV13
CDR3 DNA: TGTGCCAGCAGCTTAGAGGGACTAGCGGGAGCCGATGAGCAGTTCTTC
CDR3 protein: CASSLEGLAGADEQFF

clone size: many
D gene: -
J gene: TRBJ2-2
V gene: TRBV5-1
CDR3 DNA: TGCGCCAGCAGCGCACAGGACACCGGGGAGCTGTTTTTT
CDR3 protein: CASSAQDTGELFF

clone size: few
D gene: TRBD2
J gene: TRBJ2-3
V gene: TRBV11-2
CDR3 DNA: TGTGCCAGCAGCTTACAGCGGGGGGGCCCCTTACCCCGCTCAGATACGCAGTATTTT
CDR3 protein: CASSLQRGGPLPRSDTQYF

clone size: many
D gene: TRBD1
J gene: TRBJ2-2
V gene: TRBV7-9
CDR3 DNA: TGTGCCAGCAGCTTAGTGACAGGGCGAACCGGGGAGCTGTTTTTT
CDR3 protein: CASSLVTGRTGELFF

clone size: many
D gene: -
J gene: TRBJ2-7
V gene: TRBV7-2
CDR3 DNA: TGTGCCAGCACCCCAGTTGGCGGGCGGTCCTACGAGCAGTACTTC
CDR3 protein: CASTPVGGRSYEQYF

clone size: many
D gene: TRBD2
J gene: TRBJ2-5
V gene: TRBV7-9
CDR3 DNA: TGTGCCAGCAGCCGGACTAGCCGGGAGACCCAGTACTTC
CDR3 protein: CASSRTSRETQYF

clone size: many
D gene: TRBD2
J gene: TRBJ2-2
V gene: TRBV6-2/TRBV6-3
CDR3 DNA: TGTGCCAGCAGTCCAATAGGGACTAGCGCCTTCGCGAACACCGGGGAGCTGTTTTTT
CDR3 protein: CASSPIGTSAFANTGELFF

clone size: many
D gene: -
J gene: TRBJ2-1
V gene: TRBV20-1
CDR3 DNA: TGCAGTGCCCCGAGGGGGGACATCTACAATGAGCAGTTCTTC
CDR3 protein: CSAPRGDIYNEQFF

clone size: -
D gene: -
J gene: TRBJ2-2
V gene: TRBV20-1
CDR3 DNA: TGCAGTGCTAGAGATCACGCGAACACGGCCACCGGGGAGCTGTTTTTT
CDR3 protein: CSARDHANTATGELFF

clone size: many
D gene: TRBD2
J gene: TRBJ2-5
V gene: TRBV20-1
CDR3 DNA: TGCAGTGCTCCGGGACTAGCGGGAGGTTGGAGCCAAGAGACCCAGTACTTC
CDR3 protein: CSAPGLAGGWSQETQYF

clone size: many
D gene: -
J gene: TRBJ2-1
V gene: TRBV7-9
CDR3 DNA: TGTGCCAGCAGCTTAGGTGGGCCCTACAATGAGCAGTTCTTC
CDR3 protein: CASSLGGPYNEQFF

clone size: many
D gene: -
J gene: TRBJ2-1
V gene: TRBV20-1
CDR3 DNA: TGCAGTGCCAACTCCCCCTACGGAAGCTCCTACAATGAGCAGTTCTTC
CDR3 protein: CSANSPYGSSYNEQFF

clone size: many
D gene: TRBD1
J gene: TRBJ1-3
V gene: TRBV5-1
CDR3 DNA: TGCGCCAGCAGCTTGGGTACAGGGGCTGGAAACACCATATATTTT
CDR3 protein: CASSLGTGAGNTIYF

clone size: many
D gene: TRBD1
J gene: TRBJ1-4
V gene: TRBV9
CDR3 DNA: TGTGCCAGCAGCGCCATACAGGGGGGGAATGAAAAACTGTTTTTT
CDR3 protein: CASSAIQGGNEKLFF

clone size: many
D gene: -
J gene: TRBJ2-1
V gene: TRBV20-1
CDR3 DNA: TGCAGTGCTAGTAGAGGGCTAGCAGCCTCTTCCAATGAGCAGTTCTTC
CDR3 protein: CSASRGLAASSNEQFF

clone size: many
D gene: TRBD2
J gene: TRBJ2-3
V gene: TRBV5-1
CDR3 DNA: TGCGCCAGCAGCTTGGGACTAGCGGGGGAAGATACGCAGTATTTT
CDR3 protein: CASSLGLAGEDTQYF

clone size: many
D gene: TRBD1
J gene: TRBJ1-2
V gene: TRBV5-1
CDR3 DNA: TGCGCCAGCAGCTTCACAGGGGGCGCAGTGAGGAATGGCTACACCTTC
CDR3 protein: CASSFTGGAVRNGYTF

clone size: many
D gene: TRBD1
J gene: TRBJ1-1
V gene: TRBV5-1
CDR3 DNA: TGCGCCAGCAGCTTGGATTCCAGGGGGTACACTGAAGCTTTCTTT
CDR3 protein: CASSLDSRGYTEAFF

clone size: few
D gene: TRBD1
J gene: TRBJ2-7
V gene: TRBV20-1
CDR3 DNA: TGCAGTGCTTCCGGGACAGGGGCCTACGAGCAGTACTTC
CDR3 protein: CSASGTGAYEQYF

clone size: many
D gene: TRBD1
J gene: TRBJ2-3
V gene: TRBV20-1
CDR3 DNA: TGCAGTGCTACCGGGACAGGAGGCACAGATACGCAGTATTTT
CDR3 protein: CSATGTGGTDTQYF

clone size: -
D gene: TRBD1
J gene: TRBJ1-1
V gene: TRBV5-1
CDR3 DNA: TGCGCCAGCAGCCGCTTCGGACAGGAGGGCACTGAAGCTTTCTTT
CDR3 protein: CASSRFGQEGTEAFF